Below are 20 T cell receptor beta chains sequenced from a single sample in a study of shared clonotypes between healthy human individuals. The protocol was immunoSEQ multiplex PCR, while the TCRdb copy is restricted to in-frame clones and leaves out a portion. The data contain about 2.3 million clones, approximately 90% of them seen just once; the ten biggest clones take up about 0.36%. Input material: naive CD4+ T cells from PBMCs. The subset denotes: CD45RA+ positively selected. Source of these receptors: a young man in good health. Some clones in this sample may be carry-over from other donors' samples.

This rearrangement joins TRBV7-8 to TRBJ1-3; TRBD1 aligns across 8 bases. The CDR3 extends over 17 amino acids. J gave up 0 bases and V 0 bases, and 4 bases lay outside the gene matches. Germline V gene data show CDR1 as SGHVS and CDR2 as FQNEAQ. The DNA for the CDR3 is TGTGCCAGCAGCTTAGCGCCTACAGGGGGCTCTGGAAACACCATATATTTT. Its protein is CASSLAPTGGSGNTIYF.

The chain carries TRBV7-2 and TRBJ2-1; tentatively, D is TRBD2 (5 bases). This CDR3 contains 18 residues. Trimming took 2 bases from V and 10 from J, leaving 27 bases between them. From germline, CDR1 is SGHTA and CDR2 FQGNSA. CDR3 in amino acids: CASSLTRERVALGGEQFF. CDR3 nucleotide sequence: TGTGCCAGCAGCTTAACTCGAGAGAGAGTAGCGTTAGGTGGCGAGCAGTTCTTC.

This CDR3 is CASSLATPETQYF. The CDR3 nucleotides read TGTGCCAGCAGCTTAGCGACTCCAGAGACCCAGTACTTC. This sequence joins TRBV7-9 and TRBJ2-5; unclear D gene. Trimming shortened V by 0 bases and J by 4 bases, and 6 bases separated the two germline ends. The CDR3 runs 13 residues. The germline gives CDR1 SEHNR, CDR2 FQNEAQ (reference sequence).

This clone was picked up one time. V and J are TRBV5-1 and TRBJ2-2; 14 bases line up with TRBD2. Germline CDR1 reads SGHRS; CDR2 reads YFSETQ. V lost 3 bases to trimming and J lost 8 bases; unmatched junction nucleotides: 12. The CDR3 runs to 18 residues. CDR3 protein: CASSSGGLAGGDLGELFF. Written as DNA, the CDR3 is TGCGCCAGCAGCTCCGGCGGACTAGCGGGAGGCGACTTGGGGGAGCTGTTTTTT.

The sample holds a few counts of this clone. CDR3 amino acids: CAISEAFSGNTIYF. CDR3 sequence (DNA): TGTGCCATCAGTGAGGCCTTCTCTGGAAACACCATATATTTT. The chain links TRBV10-3 to TRBJ1-3; D gene unclear. Trimming took 2 bases from V and 0 from J, leaving 5 bases between them. This CDR3 is built from 14 residues. Looked up from germline, CDR1 is ENHRY and CDR2 is SYGVKD.

In its sample, this clone was seen once. The chain employs TRBV25-1 and TRBJ1-5; no reliable D call. Germline CDR1 reads MGHDK; CDR2 reads SYGVNS. This CDR3 spans 14 amino acids. Trimming left V 6 bases short and J 1 base short, with 10 bases between. This CDR3 reads CASRADLSNQPQHF. As DNA, the CDR3 is TGTGCCAGCAGGGCGGACCTAAGCAATCAGCCCCAGCATTTT.

This clone was found a few times. The chain links TRBV18 to TRBJ1-1; D is ambiguous. This CDR3 comprises 15 residues. V lost 1 base and J lost 1, with 10 bases in between. The germline V gene encodes CDR1 KGHSH and CDR2 LQKENI. The DNA of the CDR3 is TGTGCCAGCTCACCACTACACGGCCAGAACACTGAAGCTTTCTTT. Translated, it gives CASSPLHGQNTEAFF.

The V call is TRBV14, the J call TRBJ1-4, with D uncertain. The CDR3 sequence is 13 residues long. V dropped 0 bases and J dropped 8 bases, with 7 bases sitting between them. Germline loops: CDR1 SGHDN, CDR2 FVKESK. The CDR3 nucleotides read TGTGCCAGCAGCCAAGATCTGTACGAAAAACTGTTTTTT. It translates to CASSQDLYEKLFF.

With respect to this clone: Other DNA sequences of this sample code for an identical CDR3. V is TRBV28 and J is TRBJ2-5, with D hard to call. CDR3 length equals 13 residues. With 3 bases removed from V and 5 bases from J, the gap between germline ends came to 10 bases. CDR1 and CDR2 (germline): MDHEN, SYDVKM. CDR3 protein: CASSFRVPETQYF. Here the CDR3 DNA reads TGTGCCAGCAGTTTTCGGGTCCCGGAGACCCAGTACTTC.

V usage is TRBV5-1 and J usage is TRBJ2-5; D is possibly TRBD1 (6 bases). The CDR3 extends over 13 amino acids. Trimming pared 4 bases from V and 0 bases from J, leaving 7 bases between. Germline CDR1 and CDR2: SGHRS and YFSETQ. Written as DNA, the CDR3 is TGCGCCAGCAGCGGGGACAACCAAGAGACCCAGTACTTC. Protein sequence: CASSGDNQETQYF.

The genes are TRBV6-5 and TRBJ2-7; D is perhaps TRBD1 or TRBD2 (6 bases each). This CDR3 is 15 amino acids long. Trimming left V 6 bases short and J 0 bases short, with 15 bases between. The germline V gene has CDR1 MNHEY and CDR2 SVGAGI. CDR3 in DNA: TGTGCCAGCAGCCCCAGGGGCGGGGCCTCCTACGAGCAGTACTTC. Amino acids: CASSPRGGASYEQYF.

CDR3 in DNA: TGTGCCAGCAGTTTTTTTACGACACCTCCCACCGGGGAGCTGTTTTTT. Its translation is CASSFFTTPPTGELFF. This chain links TRBV27 with TRBJ2-2; no clear D. Germline lookup yields CDR1 MNHEY and CDR2 SMNVEV (reference sequence). The CDR3 totals 16 residues. The germline V and J ends were trimmed by 3 bases and 4 bases, with 15 bases remaining between them.

The rearrangement links TRBV20-1 to TRBJ2-7; D gene ambiguous. There are 11 residues in the CDR3. V was shortened by 3 bases and J by 3 bases, with 6 bases between the two germline ends. The germline V gene encodes CDR1 DFQATT and CDR2 SNEGSKA (reference sequence). The CDR3 DNA reads as TGCAGTGCTAGTAACCTCTACGAGCAGTACTTC. Its protein product is CSASNLYEQYF.

The chain joins TRBV7-9 to TRBJ1-2; weak D call: TRBD1 (6 bases). CDR3 length: 16 amino acids. Trimming took 5 bases from V and 4 from J, leaving 20 bases between them. CDR1 and CDR2 (germline): SEHNR, FQNEAQ (reference sequence). The CDR3 DNA sequence: TGTGCCAGCAGCCCCCGGGCGCAGGGGACCAGCTATGGCTACACCTTC. It codes for CASSPRAQGTSYGYTF.

This clone was detected a few times. Other DNA sequences within the sample encode an identical CDR3. The gene calls are TRBV7-9 and TRBJ1-2, with a possible D match to TRBD1 (6 bases). Trimming left V 5 bases short and J 4 bases short, with 11 bases between. Germline V gene lookup returns CDR1 SEHNR and CDR2 FQNEAQ (reference sequence). The CDR3 length is 13 residues. The CDR3 region has the DNA TGTGCCAGCAGCCTGGGGACACCCTATGGCTACACCTTC. As protein: CASSLGTPYGYTF.

This sequence joins TRBV27 and TRBJ2-7, with 7 nucleotides matching TRBD2. The germline CDR1 and CDR2 sequences are MNHEY and SMNVEV (reference sequence). The CDR3 length is 15 residues. After removal of 3 bases from V and 4 bases from J, the junction contained 9 bases not matched to a gene. The CDR3 loop reads CASSFGGGGYYEQYF. The DNA of the CDR3 is TGTGCCAGCAGTTTTGGGGGGGGAGGGTATTACGAGCAGTACTTC.

The chain recombines TRBV5-1 with TRBJ1-2; no definite D call. CDR1 is SGHRS and CDR2 is YFSETQ in the germline V gene. V lost 0 bases and J lost 4, with 10 bases in between. This CDR3 is built from 14 residues. CDR3 coding DNA: TGCGCCAGCAGCTTGGGGCCCGACTTCTATGGCTACACCTTC. Translated: CASSLGPDFYGYTF.

CDR3 amino acids: CASSLWGRINEQFF. In DNA, the CDR3 is TGTGCCAGCAGCTTATGGGGGAGGATCAATGAGCAGTTCTTC. The chain joins TRBV7-9 to TRBJ2-1; possibly TRBD2 for D (6 bases). Germline CDR1 SEHNR, CDR2 FQNEAQ (reference sequence). CDR3 size: 14 residues. The V and J ends lost 2 bases and 6 bases respectively, with 11 bases between them.

The DNA for the CDR3 is TGTGCCTGGAGACAGGCCTACGAGCAGTACTTC. This encodes CAWRQAYEQYF. The chain joins TRBV30 to TRBJ2-7; possibly TRBD1 for D (5 bases). The germline V and J ends were trimmed by 3 bases and 2 bases, with 5 bases remaining between them. Per germline, CDR1 GTSNPN and CDR2 SVGIG (reference sequence). The CDR3 length is 11 residues.

The chain joins TRBV28 to TRBJ1-5; tentative D call: TRBD1 (5 bases). The V gene lost 2 bases and the J gene lost 4 bases, with 21 bases spanning the gap. The CDR3 loop spans 18 amino acids. CDR1 and CDR2 (germline): MDHEN, SYDVKM. The CDR3, as DNA: TGTGCCAGCAGTTTAAAGCGGGCAGGGCGGGTTGGTAATCAGCCCCAGCATTTT. It yields the protein CASSLKRAGRVGNQPQHF.